A selection of T cell receptor beta chains follows, all from one sample in a study of T cells after posttransplantation cyclophosphamide. Method: immunoSEQ multiplex PCR; TCRdb's copy keeps in-frame clones and lacks some. The table includes 20,000 or so clones, roughly nine tenths detected once. Source: PBMCs, taken after allogeneic stem cell transplant with posttransplant cyclophosphamide. These receptors originate from a female patient aged 40 to 55 who received an allogeneic stem cell transplant from a related donor, was CMV-positive, and had no GVHD. These T cells may partly come from the graft donor. Both conserved end residues are part of each CDR3. Fields, in order: clone size, V gene, D gene, J gene, CDR3 DNA, CDR3 protein. A D gene is named only where the DNA matches it firmly. Clone size appears in some rows only: once, few, many, or a class for an expanded clone.

clone_size: few
v_call: TRBV5-6
d_call: TRBD2
j_call: TRBJ2-7
cdr3_nt: TGTGCCAGCAGCCCCGGACTAGCAAGCGAGCAGTACTTC
cdr3_aa: CASSPGLASEQYF

clone_size: .
v_call: TRBV4-3
d_call: .
j_call: TRBJ1-2
cdr3_nt: TGCGCCAGCAGCCAAGATCAAACATTTACAGGGCACTATGGCTACACCTTC
cdr3_aa: CASSQDQTFTGHYGYTF

clone_size: .
v_call: TRBV19
d_call: .
j_call: TRBJ1-4
cdr3_nt: TGTGCCAGTAGTACCCCTCGGGGGAACAATGAAAAACTGTTTTTT
cdr3_aa: CASSTPRGNNEKLFF

clone_size: .
v_call: TRBV13
d_call: .
j_call: TRBJ1-1
cdr3_nt: TGTGCCAGCAGCTTAGGACTTGCCACTGAAGCTTTCTTT
cdr3_aa: CASSLGLATEAFF

clone_size: .
v_call: TRBV7-3
d_call: TRBD1
j_call: TRBJ2-5
cdr3_nt: TGTGCCAGCAGCCAAGACAGGGGTGCATGGGAGACCCAGTACTTC
cdr3_aa: CASSQDRGAWETQYF

clone_size: .
v_call: TRBV27
d_call: TRBD1
j_call: TRBJ2-7
cdr3_nt: TGTGCCAGCAGACCCGGGCCAGGGGGCTACGAGCAGTACTTC
cdr3_aa: CASRPGPGGYEQYF

clone_size: .
v_call: TRBV6-5
d_call: TRBD2
j_call: TRBJ2-7
cdr3_nt: TGTGCCAGCAGTTGGACTAGCGGGAGGAACTACGAGCAGTACTTC
cdr3_aa: CASSWTSGRNYEQYF

clone_size: .
v_call: TRBV5-1
d_call: TRBD2
j_call: TRBJ2-7
cdr3_nt: TGCGCCAGCAGTCGTACAAGCGGACTAGCGGGAGCGTACGAGCAGTACTTC
cdr3_aa: CASSRTSGLAGAYEQYF

clone_size: few
v_call: TRBV5-1
d_call: TRBD1
j_call: TRBJ1-4
cdr3_nt: TGCGCCAGCAGCCCCGGGGGAGCGAGACAGGGCGGAAGGGAAAAACTGTTTTTT
cdr3_aa: CASSPGGARQGGREKLFF

clone_size: .
v_call: TRBV10-3
d_call: TRBD2
j_call: TRBJ2-3
cdr3_nt: TGTGCCATCAGTGAGCCGCGACTAGCGGCAGATACGCAGTATTTT
cdr3_aa: CAISEPRLAADTQYF

clone_size: .
v_call: TRBV29-1
d_call: TRBD1
j_call: TRBJ1-2
cdr3_nt: TGCAGCGTTGGGACAGGGGCCAACTATGGCTACACCTTC
cdr3_aa: CSVGTGANYGYTF

clone_size: once
v_call: TRBV4-3
d_call: TRBD1
j_call: TRBJ2-1
cdr3_nt: TGCGCCAGCAGCCATTCGACAGGGGGCTCCTACAATGAGCAGTTCTTC
cdr3_aa: CASSHSTGGSYNEQFF

clone_size: .
v_call: TRBV28
d_call: .
j_call: TRBJ2-5
cdr3_nt: TGTGCCAGCAGTTTACCATCAGGCTTGTCGTACTTC
cdr3_aa: CASSLPSGLSYF

clone_size: once
v_call: TRBV29-1
d_call: TRBD1
j_call: TRBJ2-5
cdr3_nt: TGCAGCGTGAGACCGGGACAGGGCTCGAGGGAGACCCAGTACTTC
cdr3_aa: CSVRPGQGSRETQYF

clone_size: .
v_call: TRBV9
d_call: .
j_call: TRBJ2-1
cdr3_nt: TGTGCCAGCAGCGTAAGTACTAGCTACGTTGAGCAGTTCTTC
cdr3_aa: CASSVSTSYVEQFF

clone_size: .
v_call: TRBV27
d_call: TRBD2
j_call: TRBJ2-1
cdr3_nt: TGTGCCAGCAGTTTAGAGGGAGGGCCCTACAATGAGCAGTTCTTC
cdr3_aa: CASSLEGGPYNEQFF

clone_size: .
v_call: TRBV29-1
d_call: .
j_call: TRBJ2-7
cdr3_nt: TGCAGCGTTGTTGAGCAAGCTCGCTACGAGCAGTACTTC
cdr3_aa: CSVVEQARYEQYF

clone_size: .
v_call: TRBV7-2
d_call: .
j_call: TRBJ2-1
cdr3_nt: TGTGCCAGCAGCCCACCGGACAATGAGCAGTTCTTC
cdr3_aa: CASSPPDNEQFF

clone_size: .
v_call: TRBV6-5
d_call: .
j_call: TRBJ2-3
cdr3_nt: TGTGCCAGCAGTTACTCGAAGCCCCCCCCCACAGATACGCAGTATTTT
cdr3_aa: CASSYSKPPPTDTQYF

clone_size: .
v_call: TRBV29-1
d_call: .
j_call: TRBJ1-1
cdr3_nt: TGCAGCGTTGTGGGAGAGGGCGGTAACACTGAAGCTTTCTTT
cdr3_aa: CSVVGEGGNTEAFF

clone_size: .
v_call: TRBV5-4
d_call: .
j_call: TRBJ1-1
cdr3_nt: TGTGCCAGCAGCTTACGGGACACTGAAGCTTTCTTT
cdr3_aa: CASSLRDTEAFF

clone_size: few
v_call: TRBV6-1
d_call: TRBD1
j_call: TRBJ1-5
cdr3_nt: TGTGCCAGCAGCCCGGGACAGGACAGTCAGCCCCAGCATTTT
cdr3_aa: CASSPGQDSQPQHF

clone_size: .
v_call: TRBV19
d_call: TRBD2
j_call: TRBJ2-3
cdr3_nt: TGTGCCAGTAGTATCGGGGGGGTGAACGCAGATACGCAGTATTTT
cdr3_aa: CASSIGGVNADTQYF

clone_size: .
v_call: TRBV18
d_call: TRBD2
j_call: TRBJ2-1
cdr3_nt: TGTGCCAGCTCAACTTTAGCGGGAGGGCCCAATGAGCAGTTCTTC
cdr3_aa: CASSTLAGGPNEQFF

clone_size: .
v_call: TRBV19
d_call: .
j_call: TRBJ1-5
cdr3_nt: TGTGCCAGTACCCTGGGGGGGTATAGCAATCAGCCCCAGCATTTT
cdr3_aa: CASTLGGYSNQPQHF

clone_size: .
v_call: TRBV28
d_call: .
j_call: TRBJ2-7
cdr3_nt: TGTGCCAGCAGCCTCAGGGTGGGGCGCGAGCAGTACTTC
cdr3_aa: CASSLRVGREQYF

clone_size: once
v_call: TRBV18
d_call: TRBD1
j_call: TRBJ1-5
cdr3_nt: TGTGCCAGCTCACCGCGGCAGGGGGATCAGCCCCAGCATTTT
cdr3_aa: CASSPRQGDQPQHF

clone_size: .
v_call: TRBV7-6
d_call: .
j_call: TRBJ2-2
cdr3_nt: TGTGCCAGCAGAAATCCCCTCCGGGGATTGGCCGGGGAGCTGTTTTTT
cdr3_aa: CASRNPLRGLAGELFF

clone_size: .
v_call: TRBV4-2
d_call: .
j_call: TRBJ2-7
cdr3_nt: TGTGCCAGCAGCCAGAGACTGGACTACGAGCAGTACTTC
cdr3_aa: CASSQRLDYEQYF

clone_size: .
v_call: TRBV7-9
d_call: TRBD2
j_call: TRBJ2-7
cdr3_nt: TGTGCCAGCAGCTTCCTCCCCGCTGGCGGGAGTTCCTACGAGCAGTACTTC
cdr3_aa: CASSFLPAGGSSYEQYF

clone_size: once
v_call: TRBV19
d_call: .
j_call: TRBJ2-1
cdr3_nt: TGTGCCAGTAGTGTTACCGGGACTTCCAGGGATGAGCAGTTCTTC
cdr3_aa: CASSVTGTSRDEQFF

clone_size: .
v_call: TRBV6-5
d_call: TRBD1
j_call: TRBJ2-7
cdr3_nt: TGTGCCAGCAGTTACAGGACAGGGCCCTCTTACGAGCAGTACTTC
cdr3_aa: CASSYRTGPSYEQYF

clone_size: .
v_call: TRBV10-3
d_call: TRBD1
j_call: TRBJ1-5
cdr3_nt: TGTGCCATCAGTGCGGCAGGGGGCGGTCAGCCCCAGCATTTT
cdr3_aa: CAISAAGGGQPQHF

clone_size: few
v_call: TRBV6-1
d_call: TRBD2
j_call: TRBJ2-1
cdr3_nt: TGTGCCAGCAGTGAATTGGGGACTAGCGGGAGGCCCGATGAGCAGTTCTTC
cdr3_aa: CASSELGTSGRPDEQFF

clone_size: .
v_call: TRBV7-3
d_call: TRBD2
j_call: TRBJ2-1
cdr3_nt: TGTGCCAGCAGCTTGGGGACTAGCGGGAGGCTTGAGCAGTTCTTC
cdr3_aa: CASSLGTSGRLEQFF

clone_size: .
v_call: TRBV7-2
d_call: TRBD1
j_call: TRBJ2-5
cdr3_nt: TGTGCCAGCAGCTTAGCCGGGACAGGGCAAGAGACCCAGTACTTC
cdr3_aa: CASSLAGTGQETQYF

clone_size: .
v_call: TRBV29-1
d_call: TRBD1
j_call: TRBJ1-1
cdr3_nt: TGCAGCGTAGCCTCAGGACAGGGGAACACTGAAGCTTTCTTT
cdr3_aa: CSVASGQGNTEAFF

clone_size: .
v_call: TRBV2
d_call: TRBD2
j_call: TRBJ2-3
cdr3_nt: TGTGCCAGCAGTGAAACCGGGACTAGATCTCCCAATATCGCTAGCACAGATACGCAGTATTTT
cdr3_aa: CASSETGTRSPNIASTDTQYF

clone_size: .
v_call: TRBV7-2
d_call: .
j_call: TRBJ2-5
cdr3_nt: TGTGCCAGCAGGCTCGGGCAGGGTTTAGATACCCAGTACTTC
cdr3_aa: CASRLGQGLDTQYF

clone_size: .
v_call: TRBV18
d_call: TRBD2
j_call: TRBJ2-7
cdr3_nt: TGTGCCAGCTCGTCAGCTAGCGGGAGTATGTACGAGCAGTACTTC
cdr3_aa: CASSSASGSMYEQYF

clone_size: once
v_call: TRBV7-2
d_call: TRBD2
j_call: TRBJ2-1
cdr3_nt: TGTGCCAGCAGCTTTTGGACTAGCGGCAATGAGCAGTTCTTC
cdr3_aa: CASSFWTSGNEQFF

clone_size: .
v_call: TRBV7-6
d_call: .
j_call: TRBJ1-4
cdr3_nt: TGTGCCAGCAGCTTAAGGGGGAGGGATGAAAAACTGTTTTTT
cdr3_aa: CASSLRGRDEKLFF

clone_size: once
v_call: TRBV4-3
d_call: .
j_call: TRBJ1-3
cdr3_nt: TGCGCCAGCAGCCAAGAGAGACCAGGGGCTTCTGGAAACACCATATATTTT
cdr3_aa: CASSQERPGASGNTIYF

clone_size: .
v_call: TRBV30
d_call: .
j_call: TRBJ1-2
cdr3_nt: TGTGCCTGGAGTATGGGTCCCCTGGGGCCCTACTATGGCTACACCTTC
cdr3_aa: CAWSMGPLGPYYGYTF

clone_size: .
v_call: TRBV5-4
d_call: TRBD1
j_call: TRBJ1-6
cdr3_nt: TGTGCCAGCAGCTTAGGGACAGGGAGGTCACCCCTCCACTTT
cdr3_aa: CASSLGTGRSPLHF

clone_size: .
v_call: TRBV6-5
d_call: TRBD2
j_call: TRBJ2-3
cdr3_nt: TGTGCCAGGACGAAGACTGGGGGGGTGGCTGATACGCAGTATTTT
cdr3_aa: CARTKTGGVADTQYF

clone_size: .
v_call: TRBV7-2
d_call: .
j_call: TRBJ2-3
cdr3_nt: TGTGCCAGCAGCTTACAAGGGGTCCTCACAGATACGCAGTATTTT
cdr3_aa: CASSLQGVLTDTQYF

clone_size: few
v_call: TRBV1
d_call: .
j_call: TRBJ2-1
cdr3_nt: TGCACCAGCAGCCCGATGGGATTCAGGGGGCAGTTCTTC
cdr3_aa: CTSSPMGFRGQFF

clone_size: few
v_call: TRBV10-3
d_call: .
j_call: TRBJ1-5
cdr3_nt: TGTGCCATCAGTGAAGGGGCAGCAAATCAGCCCCAGCATTTT
cdr3_aa: CAISEGAANQPQHF

clone_size: .
v_call: TRBV30
d_call: .
j_call: TRBJ1-1
cdr3_nt: TGTGCCTGGAGTGTCTCGAGGAACACTGAAGCTTTCTTT
cdr3_aa: CAWSVSRNTEAFF

clone_size: .
v_call: TRBV7-8
d_call: .
j_call: TRBJ1-2
cdr3_nt: TGTGCCAGCAGCAGACAGGAGTCTTATGGCTACACCTTC
cdr3_aa: CASSRQESYGYTF

clone_size: .
v_call: TRBV2
d_call: TRBD2
j_call: TRBJ2-1
cdr3_nt: TGTGCCAGCAACCGAAGGCGGGGGGATGAGCAGTTCTTC
cdr3_aa: CASNRRRGDEQFF

clone_size: .
v_call: TRBV12-1
d_call: .
j_call: TRBJ2-1
cdr3_nt: TGTGCCAGCAGCTTTCGCCCTTTTAGCGGGAAATTTGGCAATGAGCAGTTCTTC
cdr3_aa: CASSFRPFSGKFGNEQFF

clone_size: .
v_call: TRBV19
d_call: TRBD2
j_call: TRBJ2-2
cdr3_nt: TGTGCCAGTACAGGACTAGCGGATTACACCGGGGAGCTGTTTTTT
cdr3_aa: CASTGLADYTGELFF

clone_size: few
v_call: TRBV5-6
d_call: .
j_call: TRBJ1-4
cdr3_nt: TGTGCCAGCAGCTTGACAGGGAGGGATGAAAAACTGTTTTTT
cdr3_aa: CASSLTGRDEKLFF

clone_size: .
v_call: TRBV11-2
d_call: .
j_call: TRBJ2-1
cdr3_nt: TGTGCCAGCAGCTTAGTTCGGCTAGTCAAGAATGAGCAGTTCTTC
cdr3_aa: CASSLVRLVKNEQFF

clone_size: .
v_call: TRBV30
d_call: TRBD1
j_call: TRBJ2-7
cdr3_nt: TGTGCCTGGAGTAGACCCGGGACAGGGGCCTACGAGCAGTACTTC
cdr3_aa: CAWSRPGTGAYEQYF

clone_size: .
v_call: TRBV9
d_call: TRBD1
j_call: TRBJ1-1
cdr3_nt: TGTGCCAGCAGCCCGCGGGACAGGGGGCCTGAAGCTTTCTTT
cdr3_aa: CASSPRDRGPEAFF